This entry features one TCR beta chain sequence. Antigen unknown. The record originates from a study of shared clonotypes between healthy human individuals. Study-wide results and limits: Genetic and exposure-history diversity was limited by the few donors. Memory subsets generally showed lower estimated richness than naive subsets.

Clones were sequenced by immunoSEQ multiplex PCR, and TCRdb holds only the in-frame ones, with some missing. Seen here are roughly 2,300,000 clones, around 92% observed once, and the top ten hold 0.37%. It was into CD45RA+ naive and CD45RA-negative memory subsets that the CD4+ cells were split. Germline lookup yields CDR1 MNHNY and CDR2 SVGAGI (reference sequence). CDR3 length: 15 residues. The V gene lost 6 bases and the J gene lost 0 bases, with 12 bases spanning the gap. The chain couples TRBV6-6 to TRBJ1-3; possible D gene TRBD1, 5 bases. The sequence derives from a man aged 18 to 30 in good health. Some clones in this sample may be carry-over from other donors' samples. Sequencing was performed on naive CD4+ T cells from PBMCs. As to subset: CD45RA+ positively selected. The CDR3 loop is CASRGASRSGNTIYF. The CDR3 DNA follows: TGTGCCAGCAGAGGGGCCTCGCGCTCTGGAAACACCATATATTTT.